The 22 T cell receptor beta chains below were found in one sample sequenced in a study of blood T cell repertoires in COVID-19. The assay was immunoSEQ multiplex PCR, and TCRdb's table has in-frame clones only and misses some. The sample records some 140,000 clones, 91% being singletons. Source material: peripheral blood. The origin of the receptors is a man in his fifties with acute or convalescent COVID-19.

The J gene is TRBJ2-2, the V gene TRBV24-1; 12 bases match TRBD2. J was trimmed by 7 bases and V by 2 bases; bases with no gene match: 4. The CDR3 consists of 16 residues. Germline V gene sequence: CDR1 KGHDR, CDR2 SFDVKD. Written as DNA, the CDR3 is TGTGCCACCAGTGATTCAACTAGCGGGGGGTTCGGGGAGCTGTTTTTT. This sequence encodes CATSDSTSGGFGELFF.

The CDR3 nucleotides read TGTGCCAGAAGCTCTGATCCACAGAACACTGAAGCTTTCTTT. It encodes CARSSDPQNTEAFF. The gene calls are TRBV5-3 and TRBJ1-1; D unclear. TRBV5-3 is an open reading frame whose function is uncertain. The CDR3 covers 14 residues. Trimming took 3 bases from V and 1 from J, leaving 10 bases between them.

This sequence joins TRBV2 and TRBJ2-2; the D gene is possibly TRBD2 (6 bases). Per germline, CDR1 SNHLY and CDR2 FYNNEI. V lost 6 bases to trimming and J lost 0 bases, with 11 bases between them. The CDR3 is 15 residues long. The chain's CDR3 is CASRMGLPNTGELFF. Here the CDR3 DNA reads TGTGCCAGCAGGATGGGACTGCCGAACACCGGGGAGCTGTTTTTT.

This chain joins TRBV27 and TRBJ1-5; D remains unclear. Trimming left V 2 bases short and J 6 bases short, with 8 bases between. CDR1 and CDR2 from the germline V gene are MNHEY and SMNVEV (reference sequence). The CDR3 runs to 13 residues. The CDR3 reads CASSLGLGQPQHF. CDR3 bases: TGTGCCAGCAGTTTAGGACTGGGTCAGCCCCAGCATTTT.

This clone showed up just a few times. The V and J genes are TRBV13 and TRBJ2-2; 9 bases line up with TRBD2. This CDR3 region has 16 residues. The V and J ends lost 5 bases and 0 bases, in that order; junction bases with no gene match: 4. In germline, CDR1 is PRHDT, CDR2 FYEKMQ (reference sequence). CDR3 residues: CASSKGLAANTGELFF. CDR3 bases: TGTGCCAGCAGCAAGGGACTAGCAGCGAACACCGGGGAGCTGTTTTTT.

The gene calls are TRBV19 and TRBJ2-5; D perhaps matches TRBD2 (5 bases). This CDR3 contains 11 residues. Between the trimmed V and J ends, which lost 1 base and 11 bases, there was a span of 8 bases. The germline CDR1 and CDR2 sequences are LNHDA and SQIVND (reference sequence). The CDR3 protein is CASSIVRGQYF. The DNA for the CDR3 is TGTGCCAGTAGTATAGTGCGAGGGCAGTACTTC. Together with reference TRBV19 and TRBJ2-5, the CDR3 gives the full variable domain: DGGITQSPKYLFRKEGQNVTLSCEQNLNHDAMYWYRQDPGQGLRLIYYSQIVNDFQKGDIAEGYSVSREKKESFPLTVTSAQKNPTAFYLCASSIVRGQYFGPGTRLLVL.

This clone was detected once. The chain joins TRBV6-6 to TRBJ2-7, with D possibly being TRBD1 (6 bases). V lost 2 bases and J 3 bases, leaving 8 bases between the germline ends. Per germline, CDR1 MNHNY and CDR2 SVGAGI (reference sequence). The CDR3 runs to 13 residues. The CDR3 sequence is CASSYGQNYEQYV. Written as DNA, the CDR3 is TGTGCCAGCAGTTACGGACAGAACTACGAGCAGTACGTC.

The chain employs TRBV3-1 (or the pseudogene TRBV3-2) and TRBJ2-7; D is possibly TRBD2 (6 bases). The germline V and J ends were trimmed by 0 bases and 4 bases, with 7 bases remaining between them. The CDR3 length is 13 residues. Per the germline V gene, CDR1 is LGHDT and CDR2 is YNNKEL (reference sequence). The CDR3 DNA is TGTGCCAGCAGCCAAGATGGGGGGTACGAGCAGTACTTC. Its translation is CASSQDGGYEQYF.

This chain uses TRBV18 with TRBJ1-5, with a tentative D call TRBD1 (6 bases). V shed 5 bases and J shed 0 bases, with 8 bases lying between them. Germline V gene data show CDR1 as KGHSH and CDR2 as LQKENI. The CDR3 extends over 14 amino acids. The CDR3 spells CASSKQGSNQPQHF. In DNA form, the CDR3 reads TGTGCCAGCTCAAAACAGGGTAGCAATCAGCCCCAGCATTTT.

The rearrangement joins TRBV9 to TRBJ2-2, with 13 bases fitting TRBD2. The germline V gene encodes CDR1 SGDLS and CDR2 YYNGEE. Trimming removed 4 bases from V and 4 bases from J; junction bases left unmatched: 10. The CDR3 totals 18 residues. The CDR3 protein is CASSQTSGGLRGTGELFF. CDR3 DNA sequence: TGTGCCAGCAGCCAGACTAGCGGGGGGTTACGGGGCACCGGGGAGCTGTTTTTT. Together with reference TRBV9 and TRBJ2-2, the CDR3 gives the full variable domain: DSGVTQTPKHLITATGQRVTLRCSPRSGDLSVYWYQQSLDQGLQFLIQYYNGEERAKGNILERFSAQQFPDLHSELNLSSLELGDSALYFCASSQTSGGLRGTGELFFGEGSRLTVL.

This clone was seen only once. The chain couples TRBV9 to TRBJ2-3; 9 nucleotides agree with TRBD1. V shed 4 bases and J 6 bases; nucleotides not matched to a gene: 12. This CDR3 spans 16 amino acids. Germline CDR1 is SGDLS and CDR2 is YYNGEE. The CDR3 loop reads CASSTSGTGLPDTQYF. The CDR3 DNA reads TGTGCCAGCAGCACCTCCGGGACAGGGCTGCCGGATACGCAGTATTTT.

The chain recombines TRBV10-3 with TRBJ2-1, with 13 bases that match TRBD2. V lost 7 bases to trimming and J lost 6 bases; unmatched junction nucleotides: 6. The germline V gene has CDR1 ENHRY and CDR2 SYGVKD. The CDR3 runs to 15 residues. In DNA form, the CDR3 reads TGTGCCATCACCCGGACTAGCGGGAGTGGCAATGAGCAGTTCTTC. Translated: CAITRTSGSGNEQFF.

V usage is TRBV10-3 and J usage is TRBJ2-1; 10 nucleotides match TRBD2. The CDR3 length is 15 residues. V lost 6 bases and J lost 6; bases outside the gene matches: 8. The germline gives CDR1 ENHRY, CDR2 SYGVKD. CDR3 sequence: CAISPGLALGNEQFF. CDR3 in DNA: TGTGCCATCAGCCCGGGACTAGCGTTAGGCAATGAGCAGTTCTTC.

The CDR3 nucleotides are TGCGCCAGCAGCCAAGGACAGGGGGCCGCCTACGAGCAGTACGTC. Protein sequence: CASSQGQGAAYEQYV. This rearrangement joins TRBV4-1 to TRBJ2-7; TRBD1 agrees at 10 bases. The V gene's germline CDR1 is MGHRA and CDR2 YSYEKL. Germline trimming cut 1 base from V and 2 bases from J; bases unmatched to any gene: 2. CDR3 length: 15 residues.

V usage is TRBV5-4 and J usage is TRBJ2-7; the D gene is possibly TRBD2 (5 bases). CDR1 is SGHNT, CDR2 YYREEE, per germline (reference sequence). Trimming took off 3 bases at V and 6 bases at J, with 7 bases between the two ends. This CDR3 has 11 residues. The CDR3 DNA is TGTGCCAGCAGCTGGGGAGCCGAGCAGTACGTC. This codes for CASSWGAEQYV.

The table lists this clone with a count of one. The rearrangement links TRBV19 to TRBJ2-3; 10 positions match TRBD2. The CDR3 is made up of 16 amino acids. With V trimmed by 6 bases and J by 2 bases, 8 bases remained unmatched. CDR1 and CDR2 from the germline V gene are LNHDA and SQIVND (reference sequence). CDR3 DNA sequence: TGTGCCAGTAGAAAAATAGCGGGAGGAATCACAGATACGCAGTATTTT. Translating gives CASRKIAGGITDTQYF.

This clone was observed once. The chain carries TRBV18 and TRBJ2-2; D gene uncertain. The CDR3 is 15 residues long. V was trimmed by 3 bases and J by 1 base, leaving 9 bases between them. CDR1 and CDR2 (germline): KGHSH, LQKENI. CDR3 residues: CASSPVGGNTGELFF. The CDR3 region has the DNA TGTGCCAGCTCACCGGTTGGCGGGAACACCGGGGAGCTGTTTTTT.

The chain's CDR3 is CASSSQGYGELFF. CDR3 bases: TGTGCCAGCAGCTCACAGGGGTACGGGGAGCTGTTTTTT. V is TRBV7-3 and J is TRBJ2-2; the match to TRBD1 covers 7 bases. The V segment lost 4 bases and the J segment 7 bases; nucleotides outside the gene matches: 3. Per germline, CDR1 SGHTA and CDR2 FQGTGA. The CDR3 runs 13 residues.

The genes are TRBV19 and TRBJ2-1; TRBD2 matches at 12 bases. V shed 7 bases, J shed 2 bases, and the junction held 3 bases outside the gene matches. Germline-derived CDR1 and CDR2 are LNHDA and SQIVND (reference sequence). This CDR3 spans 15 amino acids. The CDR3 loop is CASKGLAGTYNEQFF. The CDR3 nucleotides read TGTGCCAGTAAAGGACTAGCGGGAACCTACAATGAGCAGTTCTTC.

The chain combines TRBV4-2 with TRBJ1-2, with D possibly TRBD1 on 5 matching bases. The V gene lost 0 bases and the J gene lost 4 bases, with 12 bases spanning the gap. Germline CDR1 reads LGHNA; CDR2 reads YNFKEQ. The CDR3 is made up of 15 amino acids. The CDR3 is CASSQDRQQSYGYTF. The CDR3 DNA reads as TGTGCCAGCAGCCAAGATAGACAGCAAAGCTATGGCTACACCTTC.

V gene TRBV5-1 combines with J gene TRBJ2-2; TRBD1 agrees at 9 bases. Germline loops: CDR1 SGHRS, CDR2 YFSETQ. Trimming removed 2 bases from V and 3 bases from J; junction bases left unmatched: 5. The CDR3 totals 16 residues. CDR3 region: CASSLTGGGYTGELFF. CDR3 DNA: TGCGCCAGCAGCTTAACAGGGGGCGGATACACCGGGGAGCTGTTTTTT.

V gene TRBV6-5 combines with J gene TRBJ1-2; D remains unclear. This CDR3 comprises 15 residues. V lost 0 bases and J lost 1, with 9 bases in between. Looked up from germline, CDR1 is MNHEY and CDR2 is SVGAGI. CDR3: CASSYSRGINYGYTF. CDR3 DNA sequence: TGTGCCAGCAGTTACTCGCGAGGCATTAACTATGGCTACACCTTC.